This T cell receptor beta chain is drawn from a study of T-cell reconstitution after alpha-beta-depleted transplantation in children. Overall study findings and caveats: Where alpha-beta T cells came from about two months after transplant was reportedly several hundred expanded graft clones. Surviving recipient T cells and thymic progenitors underlay high day-60 TCRbeta diversity in some patients. One year after transplant, T-cell counts and diversity came mostly from newly produced T cells.

Unique molecular identifiers were incorporated into the prepared TCRbeta library. TCRdb reanalysed the PCR reads using MiXCR and keeps one entry per CDR3 protein. The sample lists 700,000 to 950,000 distinct CDR3 sequences; 16% were seen once. Notes on this clonotype: The antigen is unknown.

The source material was PBMCs, mostly from graft donor cells, sampled 360 days after TCRalphabeta/CD19-depleted stem cell transplant. The TCR sequence derives from a male patient younger than 18 who had a stem cell transplant for acute lymphoblastic leukemia, so the T cells may come from the graft donor.

In nucleotides, the CDR3 is TGTGCCAGCAGCCAAGGGGGGGCCTATAATTCACCCCTCCACTTT. It specifies CASSQGGAYNSPLHF. The chain carries TRBV3-1 and TRBJ1-6, with a possible D match to TRBD1 (5 bases). With 1 base removed from V and 2 bases from J, the gap between germline ends came to 6 bases. Germline values: CDR1 LGHDT, CDR2 YNNKEL (reference sequence). CDR3 length: 15 amino acids.